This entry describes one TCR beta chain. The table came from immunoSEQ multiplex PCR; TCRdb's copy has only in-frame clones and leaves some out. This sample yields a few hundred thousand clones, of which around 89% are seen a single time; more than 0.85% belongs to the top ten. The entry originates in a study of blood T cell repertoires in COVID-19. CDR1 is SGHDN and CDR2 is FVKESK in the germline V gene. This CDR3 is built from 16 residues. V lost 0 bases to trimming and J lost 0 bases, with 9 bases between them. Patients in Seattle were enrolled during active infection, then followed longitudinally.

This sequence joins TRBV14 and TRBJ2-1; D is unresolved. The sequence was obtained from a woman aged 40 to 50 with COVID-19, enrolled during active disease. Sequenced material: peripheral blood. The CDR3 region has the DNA TGTGCCAGCAGCCAAGAAAGGCGGATCTCCTACAATGAGCAGTTCTTC. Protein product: CASSQERRISYNEQFF. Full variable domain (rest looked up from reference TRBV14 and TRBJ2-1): EAGVTQFPSHSVIEKGQTVTLRCDPISGHDNLYWYRRVMGKEIKFLLHFVKESKQDESGMPNNRFLAERTGGTYSTLKVQPAELEDSGVYFCASSQERRISYNEQFFGPGTRLTVL.